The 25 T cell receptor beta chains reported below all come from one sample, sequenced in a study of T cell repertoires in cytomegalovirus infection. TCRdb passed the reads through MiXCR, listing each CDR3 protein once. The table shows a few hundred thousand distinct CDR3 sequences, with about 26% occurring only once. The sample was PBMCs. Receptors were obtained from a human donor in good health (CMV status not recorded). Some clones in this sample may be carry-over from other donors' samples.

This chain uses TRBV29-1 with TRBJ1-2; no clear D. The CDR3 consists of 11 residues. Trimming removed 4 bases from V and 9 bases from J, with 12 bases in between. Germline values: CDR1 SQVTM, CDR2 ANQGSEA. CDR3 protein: CSVGVGGSYTF. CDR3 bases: TGCAGCGTTGGGGTGGGAGGAAGCTACACCTTC.

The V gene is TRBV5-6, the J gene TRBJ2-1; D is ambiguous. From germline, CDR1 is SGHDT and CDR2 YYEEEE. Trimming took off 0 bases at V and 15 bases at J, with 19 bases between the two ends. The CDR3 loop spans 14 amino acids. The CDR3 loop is CASSLGPQPVFLFF. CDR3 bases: TGTGCCAGCAGCTTGGGGCCGCAGCCAGTTTTTTTGTTCTTC. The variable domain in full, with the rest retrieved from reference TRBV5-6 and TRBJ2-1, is DAGVTQSPTHLIKTRGQQVTLRCSPKSGHDTVSWYQQALGQGPQFIFQYYEEEERQRGNFPDRFSGHQFPNYSSELNVNALLLGDSALYLCASSLGPQPVFLFFGPGTRLTVL.

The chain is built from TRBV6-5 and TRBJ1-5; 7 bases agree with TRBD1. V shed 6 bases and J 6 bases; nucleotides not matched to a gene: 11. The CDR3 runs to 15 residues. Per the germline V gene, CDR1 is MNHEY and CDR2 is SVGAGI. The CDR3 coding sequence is TGTGCCAGCAGCCGACAGGGCGTCCAAGGTCAGCCCCAGCATTTT. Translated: CASSRQGVQGQPQHF.

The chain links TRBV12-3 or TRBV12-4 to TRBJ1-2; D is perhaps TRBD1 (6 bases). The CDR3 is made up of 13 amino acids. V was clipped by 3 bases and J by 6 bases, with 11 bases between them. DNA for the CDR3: TGTGCCAGCAGTTTTCGGACAGTTCATGGCTACACCTTC. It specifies CASSFRTVHGYTF.

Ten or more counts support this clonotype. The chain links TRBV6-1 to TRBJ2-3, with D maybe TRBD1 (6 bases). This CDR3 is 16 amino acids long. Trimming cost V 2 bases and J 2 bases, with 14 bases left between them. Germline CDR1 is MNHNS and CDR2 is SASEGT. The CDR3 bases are TGTGCCAGCAGTGAAAACCAATACAGGGACACAGATACGCAGTATTTT. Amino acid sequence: CASSENQYRDTDTQYF.

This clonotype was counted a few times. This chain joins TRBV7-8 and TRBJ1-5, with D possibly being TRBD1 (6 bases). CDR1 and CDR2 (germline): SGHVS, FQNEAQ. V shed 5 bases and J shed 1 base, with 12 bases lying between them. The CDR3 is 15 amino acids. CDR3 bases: TGTGCCAGCAGCGAACAGGGTTGGAGCAATCAGCCCCAGCATTTT. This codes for CASSEQGWSNQPQHF.

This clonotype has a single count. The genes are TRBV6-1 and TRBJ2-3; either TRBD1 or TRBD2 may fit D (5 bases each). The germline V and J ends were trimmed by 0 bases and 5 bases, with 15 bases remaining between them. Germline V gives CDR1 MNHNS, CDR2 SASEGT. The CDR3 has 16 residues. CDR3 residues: CASSEAYGAARDTQYF. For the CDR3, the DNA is TGTGCCAGCAGTGAAGCTTACGGGGCTGCACGAGATACGCAGTATTTT.

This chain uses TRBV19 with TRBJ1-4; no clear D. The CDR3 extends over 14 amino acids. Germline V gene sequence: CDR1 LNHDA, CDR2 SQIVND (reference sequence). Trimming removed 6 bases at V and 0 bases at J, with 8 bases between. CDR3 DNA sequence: TGTGCCAGTAGGAGAGCATCAACTAATGAAAAACTGTTTTTT. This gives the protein CASRRASTNEKLFF.

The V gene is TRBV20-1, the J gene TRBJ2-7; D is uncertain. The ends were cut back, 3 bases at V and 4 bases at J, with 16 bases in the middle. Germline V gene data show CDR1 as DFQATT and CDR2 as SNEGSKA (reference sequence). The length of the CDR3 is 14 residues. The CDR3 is CSASSLDRGYEQYF. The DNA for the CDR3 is TGCAGTGCTAGTTCCCTGGACCGCGGATACGAGCAGTACTTC.

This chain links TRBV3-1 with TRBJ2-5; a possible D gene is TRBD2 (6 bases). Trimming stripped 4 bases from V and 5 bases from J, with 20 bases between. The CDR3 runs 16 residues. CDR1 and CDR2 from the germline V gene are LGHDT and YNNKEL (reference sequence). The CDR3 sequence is CASSPSLAISVETQYF. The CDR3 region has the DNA TGTGCCAGCAGCCCGTCACTAGCTATAAGCGTCGAGACCCAGTACTTC.

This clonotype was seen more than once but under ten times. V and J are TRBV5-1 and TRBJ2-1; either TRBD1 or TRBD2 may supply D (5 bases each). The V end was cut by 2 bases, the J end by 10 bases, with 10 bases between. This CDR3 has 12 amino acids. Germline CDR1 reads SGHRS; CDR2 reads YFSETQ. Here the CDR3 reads CASSFRGWEQFF. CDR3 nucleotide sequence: TGCGCCAGCAGCTTTCGGGGCTGGGAGCAGTTCTTC.

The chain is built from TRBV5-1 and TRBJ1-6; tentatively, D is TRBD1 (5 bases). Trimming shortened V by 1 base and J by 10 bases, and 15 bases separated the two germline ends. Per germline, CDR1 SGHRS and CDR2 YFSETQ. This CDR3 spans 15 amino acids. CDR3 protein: CASSLRGTEGSPLHF. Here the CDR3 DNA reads TGCGCCAGCAGCTTGCGGGGAACGGAGGGGTCACCCCTCCACTTT. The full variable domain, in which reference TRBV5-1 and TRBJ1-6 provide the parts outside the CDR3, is KAGVTQTPRYLIKTRGQQVTLSCSPISGHRSVSWYQQTPGQGLQFLFEYFSETQRNKGNFPGRFSGRQFSNSRSEMNVSTLELGDSALYLCASSLRGTEGSPLHFGNGTRLTVT.

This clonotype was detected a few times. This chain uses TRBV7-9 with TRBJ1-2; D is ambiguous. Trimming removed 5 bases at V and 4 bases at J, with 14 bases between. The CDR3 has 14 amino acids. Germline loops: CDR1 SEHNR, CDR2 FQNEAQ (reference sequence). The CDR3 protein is CASSPSDIGYGYTF. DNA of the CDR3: TGTGCCAGCAGCCCCTCCGACATTGGCTATGGCTACACCTTC.

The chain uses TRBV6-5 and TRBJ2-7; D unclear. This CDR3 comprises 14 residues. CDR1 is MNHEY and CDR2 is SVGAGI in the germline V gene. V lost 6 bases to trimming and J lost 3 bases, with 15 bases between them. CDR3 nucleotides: TGTGCCAGCAGCATAAAGTTAGGTAACTACGAGCAGTACGTC. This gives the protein CASSIKLGNYEQYV.

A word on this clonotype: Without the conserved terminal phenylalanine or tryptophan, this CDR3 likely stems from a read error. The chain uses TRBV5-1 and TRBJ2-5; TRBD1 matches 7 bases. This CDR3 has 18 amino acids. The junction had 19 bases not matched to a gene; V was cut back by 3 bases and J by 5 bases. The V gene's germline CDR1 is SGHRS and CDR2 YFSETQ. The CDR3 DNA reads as TGCGCCAGCAGCTGTGGGGCTCAACAGGGGCTGCGGTTGGAGACCCAGTACGTC. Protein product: CASSCGAQQGLRLETQYV.

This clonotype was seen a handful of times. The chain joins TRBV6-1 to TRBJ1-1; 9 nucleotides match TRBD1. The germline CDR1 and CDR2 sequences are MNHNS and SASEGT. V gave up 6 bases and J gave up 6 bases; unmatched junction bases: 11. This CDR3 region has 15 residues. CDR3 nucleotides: TGTGCCAGCAGCCGCGCGAAACGGGACAGGGCTGAAGCTTTCTTT. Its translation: CASSRAKRDRAEAFF.

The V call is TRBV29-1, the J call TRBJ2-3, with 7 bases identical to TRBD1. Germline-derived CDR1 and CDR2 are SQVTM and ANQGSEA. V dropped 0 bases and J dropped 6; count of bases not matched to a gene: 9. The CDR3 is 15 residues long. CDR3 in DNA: TGCAGCGTTGAAGATCCAACAGGGGCCAGGGATACGCAGTATTTT. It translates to CSVEDPTGARDTQYF.

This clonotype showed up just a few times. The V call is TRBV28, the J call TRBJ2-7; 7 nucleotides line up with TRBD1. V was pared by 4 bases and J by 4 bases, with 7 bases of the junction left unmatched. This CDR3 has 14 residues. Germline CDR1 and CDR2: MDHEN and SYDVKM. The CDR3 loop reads CASSSDRDEYEQYF. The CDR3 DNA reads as TGTGCCAGCAGTTCTGACAGGGACGAGTACGAGCAGTACTTC.

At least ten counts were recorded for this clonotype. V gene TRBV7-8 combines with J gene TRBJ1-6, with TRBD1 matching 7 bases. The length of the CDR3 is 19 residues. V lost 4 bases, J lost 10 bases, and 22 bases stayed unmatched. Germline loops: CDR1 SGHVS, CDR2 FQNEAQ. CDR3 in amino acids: CASSSDRVFVMADGSPLHF. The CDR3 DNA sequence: TGTGCCAGCAGCTCAGACAGGGTGTTTGTAATGGCAGATGGATCACCCCTCCACTTT.

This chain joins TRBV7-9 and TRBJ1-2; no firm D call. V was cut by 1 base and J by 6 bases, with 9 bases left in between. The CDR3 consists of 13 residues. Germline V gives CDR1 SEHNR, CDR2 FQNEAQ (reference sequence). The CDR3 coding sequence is TGTGCCAGCAGCTTAGAGTCGAACCATGGCTACACCTTC. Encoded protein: CASSLESNHGYTF.

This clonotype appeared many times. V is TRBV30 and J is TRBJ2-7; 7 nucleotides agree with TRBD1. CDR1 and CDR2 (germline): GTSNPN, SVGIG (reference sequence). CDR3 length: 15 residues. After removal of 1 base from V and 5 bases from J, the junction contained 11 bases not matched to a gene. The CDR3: CAWSGAGGVVDEQYF. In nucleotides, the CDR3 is TGTGCCTGGAGTGGGGCAGGGGGTGTGGTGGACGAGCAGTACTTC. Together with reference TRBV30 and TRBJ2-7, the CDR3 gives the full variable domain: SQTIHQWPATLVQPVGSPLSLECTVEGTSNPNLYWYRQAAGRGLQLLFYSVGIGQISSEVPQNLSASRPQDRQFILSSKKLLLSDSGFYLCAWSGAGGVVDEQYFGPGTRLTVT.

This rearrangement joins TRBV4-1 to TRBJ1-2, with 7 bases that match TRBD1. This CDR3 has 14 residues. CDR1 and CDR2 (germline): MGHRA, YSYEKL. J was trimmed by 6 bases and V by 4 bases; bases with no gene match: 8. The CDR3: CASSPEIQGNGYTF. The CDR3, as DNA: TGCGCCAGCAGCCCCGAGATACAGGGGAATGGCTACACCTTC.

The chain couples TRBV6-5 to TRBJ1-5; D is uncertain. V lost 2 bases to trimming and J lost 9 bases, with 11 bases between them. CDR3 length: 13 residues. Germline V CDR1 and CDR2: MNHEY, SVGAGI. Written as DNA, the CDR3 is TGTGCCAGCAGTTACGACGGTTCATCGCCCCAGCATTTT. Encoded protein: CASSYDGSSPQHF.

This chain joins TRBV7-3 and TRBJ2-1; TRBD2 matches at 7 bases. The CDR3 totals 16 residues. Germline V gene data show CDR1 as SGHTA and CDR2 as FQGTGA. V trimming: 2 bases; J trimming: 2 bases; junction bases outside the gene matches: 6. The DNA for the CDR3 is TGTGCCAGCAGCTTACTCGCTAGCGGAACCTACAATGAGCAGTTCTTC. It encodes CASSLLASGTYNEQFF.

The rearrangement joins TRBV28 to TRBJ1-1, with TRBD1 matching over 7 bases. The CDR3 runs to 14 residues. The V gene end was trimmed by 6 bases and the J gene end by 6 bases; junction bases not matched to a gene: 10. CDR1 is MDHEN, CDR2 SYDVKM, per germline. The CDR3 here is CASSLEPDRSEAFF. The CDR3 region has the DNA TGTGCCAGCAGCTTAGAGCCGGACAGGTCTGAAGCTTTCTTT.